This passage covers 13 T cell receptor beta chains from one sample sequenced in a study of beta chain features in type 1 diabetes. Expressed TCRB transcripts got sequenced, as all isolated RNA was reverse transcribed. TCRdb's table, derived via immunoSEQ multiplex PCR, lists solely in-frame clones and lacks some. The sample includes around 690,000 clones, around 12% of them seen just once. These receptors' targets are unknown. General observations from the study: Shortening that was moderate but significant affected the TCRB CDR3s of Type 1 diabetes patients in all four CD4+ subsets.

Specimen: naive CD4+ T cells from blood. Every receptor here comes from a man younger than 40 with type 1 diabetes.

This clone came up a few times. The V call is TRBV6-6, the J call TRBJ1-5; tentatively, D is TRBD1 (6 bases). CDR1 and CDR2 (germline): MNHNY, SVGAGI (reference sequence). Trimming removed 6 bases at V and 0 bases at J, with 12 bases between. CDR3 length: 15 residues. CDR3 loop: CASSKGGNSNQPQHF. The DNA for the CDR3 is TGTGCCAGCAGCAAAGGGGGAAATAGCAATCAGCCCCAGCATTTT.

The chain uses TRBV10-3 and TRBJ2-2; TRBD2 aligns across 12 bases. With V trimmed by 2 bases and J by 0 bases, 4 bases remained unmatched. The CDR3 runs to 18 residues. CDR1 is ENHRY, CDR2 SYGVKD, per germline. Written as DNA, the CDR3 is TGTGCCATCAGTGAGAGACTAGCGGGAGTCGCGAACACCGGGGAGCTGTTTTTT. Translation gives CAISERLAGVANTGELFF.

The rearrangement uses TRBV9 and TRBJ2-6; D uncertain. The CDR3 is 16 amino acids. Germline V gene sequence: CDR1 SGDLS, CDR2 YYNGEE. Deletions cut 1 base from V and 4 bases from J, with 12 bases between. For the CDR3, the DNA is TGTGCCAGCAGCGTAAGGACCAACCCGGGGGCCAACGTCCTGACTTTC. This gives the protein CASSVRTNPGANVLTF.

The DNA of the CDR3 is TGTGCCAGCAGCCAAGGCAGGGGTTGGACCGGGGAGCTGTTTTTT. It encodes CASSQGRGWTGELFF. The V and J genes are TRBV14 and TRBJ2-2; tentatively, D is TRBD1 (6 bases). The CDR3 is 15 residues long. Trimming took off 1 base at V and 5 bases at J, with 11 bases between the two ends. The germline gives CDR1 SGHDN, CDR2 FVKESK.

The rearrangement joins TRBV5-6 to TRBJ1-2; 7 bases agree with TRBD1. CDR1 and CDR2 from the germline V gene are SGHDT and YYEEEE. This CDR3 has 14 residues. V lost 4 bases and J lost 0; bases outside the gene matches: 3. The CDR3 DNA is TGTGCCAGCAGCGCAGGACAGGCTAACTATGGCTACACCTTC. Amino acids: CASSAGQANYGYTF.

This clone was seen a handful of times. The rearrangement uses TRBV7-6 and TRBJ2-7; the match to TRBD1 covers 9 bases. Trimming cost V 4 bases and J 3 bases; bases outside gene matches: 7. This CDR3 has 15 amino acids. CDR1 and CDR2 (germline): SGHVS, FNYEAQ. The CDR3 DNA reads TGTGCCAGCAGCTATGGGACAGGGACTTTCTACGAGCAGTACTTC. Translation: CASSYGTGTFYEQYF. The whole variable domain, remainder taken from reference TRBV7-6 and TRBJ2-7, is GAGVSQSPRYKVTKRGQDVALRCDPISGHVSLYWYRQALGQGPEFLTYFNYEAQQDKSGLPNDRFSAERPEGSISTLTIQRTEQRDSAMYRCASSYGTGTFYEQYFGPGTRLTVT.

The chain employs TRBV5-1 and TRBJ2-1; 9 nucleotides agree with TRBD2. Germline assignment: CDR1 SGHRS and CDR2 YFSETQ. The trim removed 2 bases at V and 6 bases at J, leaving 6 bases unmatched. This CDR3 spans 15 amino acids. This CDR3 is CASSFLASGANEQFF. For the CDR3, the DNA is TGCGCCAGCAGCTTCCTTGCTAGCGGGGCCAATGAGCAGTTCTTC.

The V and J genes are TRBV5-1 and TRBJ1-6; perhaps TRBD1 as D (5 bases). V was cut by 4 bases and J by 8 bases, with 10 bases left in between. The CDR3 extends over 13 amino acids. The germline V gene has CDR1 SGHRS and CDR2 YFSETQ. As DNA, the CDR3 is TGCGCCAGCAGCCTAGGGGAATATTCACCCCTCCACTTT. It translates to CASSLGEYSPLHF.

The chain couples TRBV7-3 to TRBJ2-2; no definite D call. Trimming cost V 1 base and J 0 bases, with 9 bases left between them. This CDR3 is 16 amino acids long. Germline V CDR1 and CDR2: SGHTA, FQGTGA. The CDR3 spells CASSLRGVSNTGELFF. As DNA, the CDR3 is TGTGCCAGCAGCTTAAGGGGTGTCTCGAACACCGGGGAGCTGTTTTTT.

CDR3 DNA sequence: TGTGCCAGCAGCTTACTGGCGGGGGGGTCAGATACGCAGTATTTT. This sequence encodes CASSLLAGGSDTQYF. This chain links TRBV7-6 with TRBJ2-3; 9 nucleotides agree with TRBD2. Germline V gene lookup returns CDR1 SGHVS and CDR2 FNYEAQ. The CDR3 contains 15 residues. Trimming cost V 2 bases and J 4 bases; bases outside gene matches: 4.

In its sample, this clone was seen a few times. The rearrangement links TRBV5-6 to TRBJ1-5, with unresolved D. The V gene's germline CDR1 is SGHDT and CDR2 YYEEEE. This CDR3 spans 13 amino acids. V was cut by 4 bases and J by 7 bases, with 12 bases left in between. CDR3 sequence reads: CASSTLQGQPQHF. The DNA of the CDR3 is TGTGCCAGCAGCACCCTCCAAGGCCAGCCCCAGCATTTT.

The chain carries TRBV9 and TRBJ2-5, with TRBD2 as a possible D gene (7 bases). The CDR3 is 18 amino acids. In germline, CDR1 is SGDLS, CDR2 YYNGEE. V lost 3 bases and J 4 bases, leaving 25 bases between the germline ends. CDR3: CASSAGPWTAGLAETQYF. CDR3 DNA: TGTGCCAGCAGCGCCGGGCCCTGGACAGCGGGGTTGGCAGAGACCCAGTACTTC.

This clone appeared once. The CDR3 bases are TGTGCCAGCAGCTCCGGACAGCTAGGGACCTACACCTTC. Translated, it gives CASSSGQLGTYTF. V is TRBV7-2 and J is TRBJ1-2; D may be TRBD1 (6 bases). The CDR3 runs to 13 residues. CDR1 is SGHTA and CDR2 is FQGNSA in the germline V gene. V lost 4 bases, J lost 10 bases, and 16 bases lay in between.